The rows below give T cell receptor beta chains drawn from one sample of a study of spatial heterogeneity in lung cancer. From the 5' RACE reads, TCRdb called clonotypes with MiXCR, one entry per CDR3 protein. The sample lists roughly 120,000 distinct CDR3 sequences, less than 14% occurring once. Sequenced material: PBMCs, taken at follow-up. These receptors were obtained from a female donor with early-stage non-small cell lung cancer. CDR3s leave out the opening cysteine and the closing phenylalanine or tryptophan. Some rows mark clone size as missing; the rest say once, few, many or name a class of expanded clone.

TRBV27	few	TRBJ2-1	12	ASSIGQGWNEQF
TRBV6-6	.	TRBJ2-1	14	ASSLTSGGISNEQF
TRBV5-4	few	TRBJ1-2	11	ASSGQINYGYT
TRBV20-1	.	TRBJ1-2	10	SGKDRAYGYT
TRBV20-1	.	TRBJ1-5	14	SARAPWEGPDQPQH
TRBV4-3	medium-sized	TRBJ1-6	12	ASSQAAGDSPLH
TRBV7-3	.	TRBJ1-2	13	ASSSSRMTNYGYT
TRBV18	many	TRBJ1-4	13	ASSPGPGVDEKLF
TRBV7-9	few	TRBJ1-2	12	RSGQGENNYGYT
TRBV7-9	few	TRBJ2-7	14	ASSLVEGGGSYEQY
TRBV7-2	few	TRBJ2-1	11	ATSKDRKYEQF
TRBV5-1	.	TRBJ2-2	13	ASRPAGGATGELF
TRBV5-1	few	TRBJ2-5	12	ASSLADGRETQY
TRBV6-1	.	TRBJ2-6	14	ASNLAGVSGANVLT
TRBV7-9	.	TRBJ1-1	9	ASSQVTEAF
TRBV6-1	few	TRBJ1-1	12	ASSDNRGATEAF
TRBV20-1	.	TRBJ1-5	12	SARDSDGLQPQH
TRBV28	few	TRBJ1-1	11	ASTPSLVTEAF
TRBV5-4	few	TRBJ2-1	13	ASSLGAGPGNEQF
TRBV7-2	few	TRBJ2-3	12	ASSLDPYTDTQY
TRBV5-1	few	TRBJ2-4	11	ASSPGQGNIQY
TRBV9	once	TRBJ1-2	12	ASSVDRGIYGYT
TRBV4-2	few	TRBJ2-1	13	ASSQGLNPYNEQF
TRBV10-3	few	TRBJ2-7	11	AIRTQPSYEQY
TRBV10-3	few	TRBJ2-7	11	ATGQGARYEQY
TRBV6-2/TRBV6-3	few	TRBJ2-7	11	ASSYPESYEQY
TRBV6-2/TRBV6-3	few	TRBJ1-5	12	ASSYSLVNQPQH
TRBV28	many	TRBJ1-5	12	ASSLGGRNQPQH
TRBV19	few	TRBJ2-1	13	ASRDRGVLDNEQF
TRBV2	few	TRBJ1-1	12	ASNIQGADTEAF
TRBV5-6	.	TRBJ2-2	14	ASSRGFKGNTGELF
TRBV12-3/TRBV12-4	.	TRBJ1-2	10	ASSLWNYGYT
TRBV4-1	many	TRBJ2-3	17	ASSPYGFASGSVTDTQY
TRBV3-1	.	TRBJ2-2	14	ASSQAGGLASGELF
TRBV9	.	TRBJ1-2	12	ASSVDDTNYGYT
TRBV7-2	few	TRBJ1-1	12	ASSADRVPTEAF
TRBV5-8	few	TRBJ2-1	13	ASSQQRLTYNEQF